Below, one T cell receptor (beta chain) is given with its context. Its antigen remains unidentified. PCR amplification relied on 60 Vbeta primers (plus 13 Jbeta primers). Using immunoSEQ multiplex PCR, the repertoire was profiled, and TCRdb retains in-frame clones only, with some absent. The table includes some 140,000 clones, 55% to 80% detected once. The data are from a study of cytomegalovirus exposure and HLA in healthy donors. General study points: Sequencing artifact likely explains a cluster of highly shared sequence variants. There were under 200 TCR beta chains listed as cytomegalovirus-associated.

Germline V gives CDR1 MNHEY, CDR2 SMNVEV (reference sequence). This CDR3 region has 12 residues. With 3 bases removed from V and 7 bases from J, the gap between germline ends came to 10 bases. The clonotype comes from a woman in her 40s in good health and CMV-seronegative. Sequences were obtained from PBMCs. This chain joins TRBV27 and TRBJ2-7, with D perhaps TRBD2 (6 bases). In DNA form, the CDR3 reads TGTGCCAGCAGTTTTGTGGGAGGAGAGCAGTACTTC. It codes for CASSFVGGEQYF.